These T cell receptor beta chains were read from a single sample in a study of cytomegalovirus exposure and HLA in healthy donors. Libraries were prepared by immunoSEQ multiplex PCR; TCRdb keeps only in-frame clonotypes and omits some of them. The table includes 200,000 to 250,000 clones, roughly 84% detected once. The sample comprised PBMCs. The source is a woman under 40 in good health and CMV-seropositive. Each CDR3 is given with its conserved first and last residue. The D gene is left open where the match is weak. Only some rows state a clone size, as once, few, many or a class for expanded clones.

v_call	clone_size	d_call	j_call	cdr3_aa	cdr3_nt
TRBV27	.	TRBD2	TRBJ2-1	CASSFGRDIYNEQFF	TGTGCCAGCAGTTTTGGGAGGGATATCTACAATGAGCAGTTCTTC
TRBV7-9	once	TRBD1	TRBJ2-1	CASSTTTGEEQFF	TGTGCCAGCAGCACAACCACAGGGGAAGAGCAGTTCTTC
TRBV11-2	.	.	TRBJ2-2	CASSLEVLTGELFF	TGTGCCAGCAGCTTAGAAGTTTTGACCGGGGAGCTGTTTTTT
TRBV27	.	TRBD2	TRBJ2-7	CASSLREGPYEQYF	TGTGCCAGCAGTTTACGGGAGGGCCCTTACGAGCAGTACTTC
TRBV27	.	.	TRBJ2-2	CASSFRRVSDTGELFF	TGTGCCAGCAGTTTCAGAAGGGTTAGTGACACCGGGGAGCTGTTTTTT
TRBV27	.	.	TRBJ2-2	CASSPTTGELFF	TGTGCCAGCAGTCCGACGACCGGGGAGCTGTTTTTT
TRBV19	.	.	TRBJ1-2	CASSMLGLDGYTF	TGTGCCAGTAGTATGTTAGGGCTCGATGGCTACACCTTC
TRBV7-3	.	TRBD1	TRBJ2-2	CASSLTIGQGNTGELFF	TGTGCCAGCAGCTTAACAATCGGACAGGGGAACACCGGGGAGCTGTTTTTT
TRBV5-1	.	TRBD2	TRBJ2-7	CASTGTSGFGAPYEQYF	TGCGCCAGCACCGGGACTAGCGGGTTCGGTGCCCCTTACGAGCAGTACTTC
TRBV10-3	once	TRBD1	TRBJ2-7	CAISQQGATYEQYF	TGTGCCATCAGCCAACAGGGGGCAACCTACGAGCAGTACTTC
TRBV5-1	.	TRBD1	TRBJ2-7	CASSSGGQAYEQYF	TGCGCCAGCAGCTCCGGAGGACAGGCCTACGAGCAGTACTTC
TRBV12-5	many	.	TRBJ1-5	CASGLGDQPQHF	TGTGCTAGTGGTTTGGGAGATCAGCCCCAGCATTTT
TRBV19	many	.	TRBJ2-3	CASSQKGEADTQYF	TGTGCCAGTAGCCAAAAAGGGGAGGCAGATACGCAGTATTTT
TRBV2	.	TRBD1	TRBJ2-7	CASSAQGASGYEQYF	TGTGCCAGCAGTGCCCAGGGGGCATCGGGTTACGAGCAGTACTTC
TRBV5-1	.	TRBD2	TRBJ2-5	CASSLAAGDVETQYF	TGCGCCAGCAGCTTAGCGGCGGGAGACGTAGAGACCCAGTACTTC
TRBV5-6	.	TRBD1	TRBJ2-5	CASSLGRQGETQYF	TGTGCCAGCAGCTTGGGGAGACAGGGAGAGACCCAGTACTTC
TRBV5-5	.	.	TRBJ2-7	CASSVMGAAAEQYF	TGTGCCAGCAGCGTCATGGGGGCCGCGGCCGAGCAGTACTTC
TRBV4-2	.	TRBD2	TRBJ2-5	CASSQEFTAGVLETQYF	TGTGCCAGCAGCCAAGAGTTTACGGCGGGAGTCTTAGAGACCCAGTACTTC
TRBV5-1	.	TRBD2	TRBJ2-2	CASSWGLAGGPGTGELFF	TGCGCCAGCAGCTGGGGACTAGCGGGAGGGCCCGGCACCGGGGAGCTGTTTTTT
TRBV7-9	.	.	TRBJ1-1	CASSSGTEKNTEAFF	TGTGCCAGCAGCTCCGGCACAGAGAAGAACACTGAAGCTTTCTTT